This T cell receptor beta chain appears in the sequencing data of a study of cytomegalovirus exposure and HLA in healthy donors. Study observations and caveats: In all likelihood, a cluster of highly shared sequence variants was a sequencing artifact.

Remarks on this clone: Its specificity is not known.

The PCR had 60 Vbeta and 13 Jbeta primers. Produced via immunoSEQ multiplex PCR; TCRdb's table is partial and in-frame only. In the table there are about 130,000 clones, over 70% of which are singletons. V shed 6 bases and J 5 bases; nucleotides not matched to a gene: 4. Germline CDR1 and CDR2: MDHEN and SYDVKM. The CDR3 contains 13 residues. The chain recombines TRBV28 with TRBJ2-5, with TRBD2 identical over 9 bases. Sequenced input: PBMCs. The clonotype originates from a woman between 40 and 55 years old in good health and CMV-seropositive. CDR3 loop: CASRAGGPETQYF. The CDR3 nucleotides are TGTGCCAGCAGGGCGGGGGGGCCGGAGACCCAGTACTTC. The full variable domain, with the rest looked up from reference TRBV28 and TRBJ2-5, is DVKVTQSSRYLVKRTGEKVFLECVQDMDHENMFWYRQDPGLGLRLIYFSYDVKMKEKGDIPEGYSVSREKKERFSLILESASTNQTSMYLCASRAGGPETQYFGPGTRLLVL.